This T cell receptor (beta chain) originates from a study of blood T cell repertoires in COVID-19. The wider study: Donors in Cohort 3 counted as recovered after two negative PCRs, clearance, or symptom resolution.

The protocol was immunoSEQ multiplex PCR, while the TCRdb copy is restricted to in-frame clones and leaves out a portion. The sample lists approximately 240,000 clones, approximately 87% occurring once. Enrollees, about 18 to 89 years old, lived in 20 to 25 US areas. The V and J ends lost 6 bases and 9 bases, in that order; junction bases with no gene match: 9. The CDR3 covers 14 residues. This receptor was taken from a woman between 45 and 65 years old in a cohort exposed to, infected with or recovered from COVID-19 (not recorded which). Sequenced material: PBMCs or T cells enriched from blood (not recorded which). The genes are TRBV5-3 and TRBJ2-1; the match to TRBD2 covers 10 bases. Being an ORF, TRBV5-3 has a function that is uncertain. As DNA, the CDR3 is TGTGCCAGAACCCATGCTAGCGGGGGCGGTGAGCAGTTCTTC. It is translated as CARTHASGGGEQFF.